Presented here are 18 T cell receptor beta chains from one specimen sequenced in a study of blood T cell repertoires in COVID-19. Data came from immunoSEQ multiplex PCR; TCRdb stores just in-frame clones and leaves some out. The table records more than 250,000 clones, roughly 83% of them present only once. Sequencing was performed on peripheral blood. Receptor source: a woman aged 50 to 60 with acute or convalescent COVID-19.

The chain has TRBV12-3 or TRBV12-4 and TRBJ1-2, with D possibly matching TRBD1 (5 bases). The CDR3 extends over 13 amino acids. V was clipped by 6 bases and J by 14 bases, with 22 bases between them. The CDR3 bases are TGTGCCAGCAGCAGACAGATGACGACCGCGTGGACCTTC. It yields the protein CASSRQMTTAWTF.

The chain recombines TRBV24-1 with TRBJ2-1; 12 nucleotides agree with TRBD2. CDR1 is KGHDR and CDR2 is SFDVKD in the germline V gene. This CDR3 region has 16 residues. With V trimmed by 2 bases and J by 4 bases, 2 bases remained unmatched. The CDR3 sequence: CATSDSSGREYNEQFF. In DNA, the CDR3 is TGTGCCACCAGTGATTCTAGCGGGAGGGAGTACAATGAGCAGTTCTTC.

This clone came up a few times. The chain combines TRBV5-1 with TRBJ2-5; 7 bases are a match to TRBD2. Germline assignment: CDR1 SGHRS and CDR2 YFSETQ. V lost 2 bases, J lost 2 bases, and 9 bases stayed unmatched. This CDR3 has 16 residues. The CDR3 protein is CASSFGTIFDQETQYF. In DNA, the CDR3 is TGCGCCAGCAGCTTCGGGACTATCTTTGATCAAGAGACCCAGTACTTC. The full variable domain, its missing parts supplied by reference TRBV5-1 and TRBJ2-5, is KAGVTQTPRYLIKTRGQQVTLSCSPISGHRSVSWYQQTPGQGLQFLFEYFSETQRNKGNFPGRFSGRQFSNSRSEMNVSTLELGDSALYLCASSFGTIFDQETQYFGPGTRLLVL.

The V call is TRBV4-2, the J call TRBJ2-1; D may be TRBD2 (6 bases). Trimming pared 1 base from V and 8 bases from J, leaving 15 bases between. CDR3 size: 15 residues. Germline V lookup: CDR1 LGHNA, CDR2 YNFKEQ. DNA of the CDR3: TGTGCCAGCAGCCAAGTTCATCGGGAGACCCATGAGCAGTTCTTC. Translating it yields CASSQVHRETHEQFF.

The chain uses TRBV24-1 and TRBJ2-7; D may be TRBD1 (5 bases). The CDR3 has 13 amino acids. Germline V gene lookup returns CDR1 KGHDR and CDR2 SFDVKD. V was pared by 6 bases and J by 5 bases, with 13 bases between. CDR3 loop: CATSPQQGDEQYF. DNA for the CDR3: TGTGCCACCAGTCCCCAGCAGGGCGACGAGCAGTACTTC.

The chain links TRBV7-2 to TRBJ1-2; 11 nucleotides agree with TRBD1. The trim removed 5 bases at V and 8 bases at J, leaving 13 bases unmatched. The CDR3 has 16 amino acids. The V gene's germline CDR1 is SGHTA and CDR2 FQGNSA. The CDR3 nucleotides read TGTGCCAGCAGCAGGGACAGGGGGTATTCATCGGGAGGCTACACCTTC. This sequence encodes CASSRDRGYSSGGYTF.

The gene calls are TRBV20-1 and TRBJ2-2, with 10 positions matching TRBD2. V gave up 3 bases and J gave up 6 bases; unmatched junction bases: 10. The CDR3 covers 16 residues. CDR1 is DFQATT, CDR2 SNEGSKA, per germline (reference sequence). The CDR3 DNA reads as TGCAGTGCTAGTGGCTTTAGCGGGAGGAGGTCCGGGGAGCTGTTTTTT. The encoded protein is CSASGFSGRRSGELFF.

J is TRBJ2-4 and V is TRBV5-4; 8 bases line up with TRBD1. The CDR3 is made up of 18 amino acids. Looked up from germline, CDR1 is SGHNT and CDR2 is YYREEE (reference sequence). V gave up 1 base and J gave up 4 bases; unmatched junction bases: 13. Written as DNA, the CDR3 is TGTGCCAGCAGCTTGACGAGTAATTCCGGGACAGGAAAAAACATTCAGTACTTC. Translating gives CASSLTSNSGTGKNIQYF.

J is TRBJ2-2 and V is TRBV28; tentative D call: TRBD1 (6 bases). This CDR3 contains 16 residues. Germline CDR1 MDHEN, CDR2 SYDVKM. V was trimmed by 3 bases and J by 5 bases, leaving 16 bases between them. DNA for the CDR3: TGTGCCAGCAGTTTCTCCTTGGGCAGGGGTACCGGGGAGCTGTTTTTT. Translating gives CASSFSLGRGTGELFF.

V is TRBV5-6 and J is TRBJ2-2; 8 positions agree with TRBD1. Germline trimming cut 7 bases from V and 7 bases from J; bases unmatched to any gene: 9. Looked up from germline, CDR1 is SGHDT and CDR2 is YYEEEE. The CDR3 covers 14 residues. The CDR3 sequence is CASGETGVGGELFF. The CDR3 DNA follows: TGTGCCAGCGGGGAGACAGGGGTAGGCGGGGAGCTGTTTTTT.

V is TRBV4-2 and J is TRBJ1-2, with unresolved D. Germline-derived CDR1 and CDR2 are LGHNA and YNFKEQ. The CDR3 runs 16 residues. The V and J ends lost 0 bases and 4 bases respectively, with 15 bases between them. DNA of the CDR3: TGTGCCAGCAGCCAAGATGCAAGTAAACCGGGCTATGGCTACACCTTC. Its translation is CASSQDASKPGYGYTF.

The V and J genes are TRBV5-1 and TRBJ2-2; 9 nucleotides agree with TRBD1. Germline V gene sequence: CDR1 SGHRS, CDR2 YFSETQ. Unmatched junction bases numbered 8, after V lost 2 bases and J lost 6 bases. This CDR3 is built from 16 residues. CDR3 residues: CASSFMGQGRSGELFF. The CDR3 DNA is TGCGCCAGCAGCTTTATGGGACAGGGACGATCCGGGGAGCTGTTTTTT.

The chain carries TRBV7-9 and TRBJ2-2; no clear D. This CDR3 is 15 amino acids long. Looked up from germline, CDR1 is SEHNR and CDR2 is FQNEAQ (reference sequence). The V gene lost 3 bases and the J gene lost 3 bases, with 11 bases spanning the gap. This chain's CDR3 is CASSFQDGYTGELFF. In DNA form, the CDR3 reads TGTGCCAGCAGCTTTCAGGATGGCTACACCGGGGAGCTGTTTTTT.

The chain carries TRBV19 and TRBJ2-1; D gene ambiguous. The CDR3 length is 13 residues. Germline V CDR1 and CDR2: LNHDA, SQIVND (reference sequence). Between the trimmed V and J ends, which lost 3 bases and 3 bases, there was a span of 6 bases. CDR3 amino acids: CASSMRRYNEQFF. The CDR3 region has the DNA TGTGCCAGTAGTATGAGGCGCTACAATGAGCAGTTCTTC.

V usage is TRBV5-5 and J usage is TRBJ2-7; D is ambiguous. V was shortened by 2 bases and J by 2 bases, with 5 bases between the two germline ends. The length of the CDR3 is 12 residues. Germline values: CDR1 SGHKS, CDR2 YYEKEE (reference sequence). The CDR3 coding sequence is TGTGCCAGCAGCTTACTCACCTACGAGCAGTACTTC. It codes for CASSLLTYEQYF.

This clone was seen only once. This chain links TRBV7-2 with TRBJ1-4; 7 bases fit TRBD1. J gave up 4 bases and V 5 bases, and 4 bases lay outside the gene matches. Germline assignment: CDR1 SGHTA and CDR2 FQGNSA. The CDR3 has 14 amino acids. The CDR3 region has the DNA TGTGCCAGCAGCCGGGACAGCGGTAATGAAAAACTGTTTTTT. Protein sequence: CASSRDSGNEKLFF.

J is TRBJ2-1 and V is TRBV6-6; 9 bases map to TRBD2. Germline V gene sequence: CDR1 MNHNY, CDR2 SVGAGI (reference sequence). V lost 4 bases to trimming and J lost 10 bases; unmatched junction nucleotides: 5. CDR3 size: 13 residues. The CDR3: CASSWGLAGEQFF. The CDR3 DNA reads TGTGCCAGCAGTTGGGGACTAGCTGGGGAGCAGTTCTTC.

This clone was detected only once. The rearrangement uses TRBV29-1 and TRBJ2-1, with TRBD2 identical over 13 bases. With 6 bases clipped from V and 7 bases from J, the junction kept 6 bases outside the gene matches. Germline CDR1 is SQVTM and CDR2 is ANQGSEA. The CDR3 has 14 residues. CDR3 loop: CSVGLAGVNNEQFF. CDR3 nucleotides: TGCAGCGTAGGACTAGCGGGAGTGAATAATGAGCAGTTCTTC.